This TCR beta chain was retrieved from a study of vaccination and CD4 T cells after COVID-19. Study summary: A positive SARS-CoV-2 nasal swab PCR result was recorded for each convalescent patient; about ten were mild and one severe.

Regarding treatment: approximately 10-day PBMC culture with coronavirus spike peptide pools or control peptides (ViraFEST assay). Antigen-specific T cell expansion with peptide pools preceded TCR sequencing in the ViraFEST approach. It was after about 10 days of culture that CD4+ T cells were isolated by negative selection. Cultured CD4+ T cell DNA was sequenced using the Oncomine TCR Beta short-read assay. TCRdb reanalysed the PCR reads using MiXCR and keeps one entry per CDR3 protein. The table has under 15,000 distinct CDR3 sequences, about half seen once. The CDR3 runs to 14 residues. The germline V gene has CDR1 SGHTA and CDR2 FQGNSA. The V gene lost 4 bases and the J gene lost 3 bases, with 10 bases spanning the gap. Comment on this clonotype: Antigen specificity is unknown.

The sample taken for sequencing was CD4+ T cells from blood, cultured in vitro. The rearrangement uses TRBV7-2 and TRBJ1-5, with D perhaps matching TRBD1 (5 bases). The receptor was derived from a human donor who had recovered from COVID-19. CDR3 in amino acids: CASSSRQYNQPQHF. CDR3 DNA sequence: TGTGCCAGCAGCTCTAGACAGTACAATCAGCCCCAGCATTTT.